This T cell receptor beta chain is from a study of blood T cell repertoires in COVID-19 (dated by TCRdb to 2020 to 2021). For the wider study: The collaborator samples originated in the United States, Italy and Spain and spanned the acute and convalescent phases of COVID-19. Samples were obtained from the ongoing ImmuneRACE study (first 160 participants) and from 1,000 to 1,500 subjects provided by 6 global collaborators. The sample metadata nearly always contained a de-identified subject ID, COVID-19 status, age in years and sex. The material from the prospective study consisted of cDNA or gDNA derived from T cells, B-cell-depleted T cells, or PBMCs. Where available, HLA class I and class II types were taken from metadata supplied by the sample provider and were not determined by assay-based typing. The repertoires were made available in a free public database intended to serve as a resource for research on the immune response to SARS-CoV-2. Subjects who had been exposed to COVID-19, were actively infected with it, or had recovered from it provided the deeply sampled blood TCRbeta repertoires that made up the dataset. Overall study results and their limits: How much clinical and demographic metadata was included differed by source and by participant, and the metadata was provided uncurated.

Of note for this clone: The clone's antigen remains unknown. Per-nucleotide qualities are absent, and no much larger clonotype sits a single base away.

The immunoSEQ Assay, a bias-controlled multiplex PCR, was used to amplify TCRbeta CDR3 regions from genomic DNA. The original methods were these. The number of nucleated cells in each sample was estimated by amplification of reference gene primers within the assay. To quantify the absolute abundance of each unique TCRbeta CDR3 rearrangement, sequence reads were collapsed and filtered. For each sample, productive Simpson clonality was calculated by taking the square root of Simpson's diversity index across productive rearrangements. TCRdb mirrors the immuneACCESS table, restricted to in-frame sequences. Some clones are absent from its copies; in checked studies, under half trace to an unresolved V gene, and the reason for the others is unknown. V and J calls and clone size come straight from that table; D and trimming were deduced from the DNA. The sample table records 180,000 or so clones; about 78% of these occur just once. The ten largest clones take up roughly 8.6% of the sample.

Each collaborating institution followed its own protocols to collect whole blood in K2EDTA tubes. For TCRbeta analysis, collaborator samples were shipped as frozen whole blood, as isolated PBMCs, or as DNA extracted from either sample type. CDR3 length: 15 amino acids, cysteine to phenylalanine. Just CDR3 DNA is preserved here, 45 bases in frame from base 1. Between the V and J ends, shortened by 0 bases and 1 base respectively, the junction contains 8 bases. CDR1 and CDR2, per the germline V gene, are SGHTA and FQGNSA. This clonotype was sampled from a woman in her fifties or sixties with active or convalescent COVID-19. Sample: peripheral blood. The V and J segments used are TRBV7-2 and TRBJ2-3, with TRBD2 as a weak D call on 5 bases. The nucleotide sequence reads TGTGCCAGCAGCTTAGCGGGAGTGGGCACAGATACGCAGTATTTT. The resulting protein is CASSLAGVGTDTQYF.